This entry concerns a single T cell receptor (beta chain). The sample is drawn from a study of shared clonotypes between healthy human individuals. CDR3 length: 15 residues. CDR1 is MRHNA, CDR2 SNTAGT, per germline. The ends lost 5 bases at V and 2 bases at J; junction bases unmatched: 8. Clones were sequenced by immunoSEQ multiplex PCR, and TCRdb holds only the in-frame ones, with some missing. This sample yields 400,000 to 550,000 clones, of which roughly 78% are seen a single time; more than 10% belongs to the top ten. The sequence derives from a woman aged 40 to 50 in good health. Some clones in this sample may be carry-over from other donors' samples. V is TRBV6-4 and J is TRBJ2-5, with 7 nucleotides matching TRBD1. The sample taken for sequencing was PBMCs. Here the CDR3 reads CASSMYPGQQETQYF. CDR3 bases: TGTGCCAGCAGTATGTATCCGGGACAGCAAGAGACCCAGTACTTC.